What follows are 15 T cell receptor beta chains derived from one specimen sequenced in a study of siplizumab effects on memory and regulatory T cells. The assay was immunoSEQ multiplex PCR, and TCRdb's table has in-frame clones only and misses some. This table holds some 100,000 clones, 94% found once. Sequencing was carried out using Tregs sorted from blood. These receptors were taken from a human donor in good health.

The chain combines TRBV5-1 with TRBJ1-1, with TRBD1 matching 8 bases. After removal of 0 bases from V and 10 bases from J, the junction contained 8 bases not matched to a gene. CDR3 length: 14 residues. Germline V CDR1 and CDR2: SGHRS, YFSETQ. The CDR3 region is CASSLGTGFTGAFF. The CDR3 bases are TGCGCCAGCAGCTTGGGGACAGGGTTTACGGGAGCTTTCTTT.

This chain uses TRBV28 with TRBJ1-1, with 7 bases fitting TRBD1. The CDR3 spans 17 residues. V shed 5 bases, J shed 0 bases, and the junction held 12 bases outside the gene matches. Germline loops: CDR1 MDHEN, CDR2 SYDVKM. CDR3 loop: CASSLTGTEPLNTEAFF. The CDR3 nucleotides are TGTGCCAGCAGTCTCACCGGGACAGAGCCCTTGAACACTGAAGCTTTCTTT.

The chain employs TRBV29-1 and TRBJ1-5, with 7 bases lining up with TRBD1. V was clipped by 4 bases and J by 2 bases; unmatched bases: 5. Germline values: CDR1 SQVTM, CDR2 ANQGSEA. The CDR3 totals 14 residues. CDR3 in DNA: TGCAGCGTTGGGGGGGACAGTGGCAATCAGCCCCAGCATTTT. Translation: CSVGGDSGNQPQHF.

This clone was detected only once. The V and J genes are TRBV6-1 and TRBJ2-7; 7 bases are a match to TRBD1. The CDR3 covers 13 residues. CDR1 and CDR2 (germline): MNHNS, SASEGT. Trimming cost V 0 bases and J 5 bases; bases outside gene matches: 1. The CDR3 loop reads CASSEATGDEQYF. As DNA, the CDR3 is TGTGCCAGCAGTGAAGCTACAGGGGACGAGCAGTACTTC.

The chain recombines TRBV18 with TRBJ2-3; no clear D. V lost 6 bases and J lost 3, with 10 bases in between. This CDR3 contains 13 residues. Germline-derived CDR1 and CDR2 are KGHSH and LQKENI. The DNA of the CDR3 is TGTGCCAGCTCTTTAGTCTTAACAGATACGCAGTATTTT. As protein: CASSLVLTDTQYF.

This chain uses TRBV15 with TRBJ2-7; D might be TRBD1 or TRBD2, each matching 5 bases. Germline lookup yields CDR1 LNHNV and CDR2 YYDKDF (reference sequence). The CDR3 is 14 amino acids. V shed 5 bases and J shed 4 bases, with 15 bases lying between them. DNA of the CDR3: TGTGCCACCAGCGGAGGACACGGTCCATACGAGCAGTACTTC. Protein product: CATSGGHGPYEQYF.

V is TRBV11-2 and J is TRBJ2-7; D is unresolved. The ends were cut back, 7 bases at V and 1 base at J, with 14 bases in the middle. The CDR3 sequence is 14 residues long. Germline V CDR1 and CDR2: SGHAT, FQNNGV. The CDR3 DNA reads as TGTGCCAGCACCCAAGGCCCATCTTCCTACGAGCAGTACTTC. It specifies CASTQGPSSYEQYF.

The gene calls are TRBV7-9 and TRBJ2-2; TRBD2 aligns across 7 bases. Germline V gives CDR1 SEHNR, CDR2 FQNEAQ (reference sequence). The CDR3 consists of 17 residues. Trimming cost V 9 bases and J 1 base; bases outside gene matches: 14. This chain's CDR3 is CASLYWASGQNTGELFF. CDR3 in DNA: TGTGCCAGTTTGTACTGGGCTAGCGGACAGAACACCGGGGAGCTGTTTTTT.

J is TRBJ1-5 and V is TRBV2; possible D gene TRBD1, 5 bases. Germline CDR1 and CDR2: SNHLY and FYNNEI. The CDR3 runs 16 residues. Trimming removed 6 bases from V and 2 bases from J, with 17 bases in between. CDR3 protein: CASSSRQPAGNQPQHF. The DNA of the CDR3 is TGTGCCAGCAGCAGTAGACAGCCTGCGGGCAATCAGCCCCAGCATTTT. Looking up the rest from reference TRBV2 and TRBJ1-5 gives the full variable domain: EPEVTQTPSHQVTQMGQEVILRCVPISNHLYFYWYRQILGQKVEFLVSFYNNEISEKSEIFDDQFSVERPDGSNFTLKIRSTKLEDSAMYFCASSSRQPAGNQPQHFGDGTRLSIL.

This chain uses TRBV6-5 with TRBJ2-5, with D possibly matching TRBD1 (5 bases). This CDR3 comprises 13 residues. The V end lost 5 bases, the J end lost 5 bases, and 12 bases lay between the germline ends. Germline V lookup: CDR1 MNHEY, CDR2 SVGAGI. The CDR3 is CASSVRELETQYF. The CDR3 DNA reads as TGTGCCAGCAGTGTCAGGGAATTGGAGACCCAGTACTTC.

In DNA, the CDR3 is TGTGCCAGCAGCTTGGACAGGGTCTATACGCAGTATTTT. Amino acids: CASSLDRVYTQYF. The chain recombines TRBV7-9 with TRBJ2-3; 8 nucleotides agree with TRBD1. CDR3 length: 13 amino acids. J was trimmed by 7 bases and V by 3 bases; bases with no gene match: 3. In germline, CDR1 is SEHNR, CDR2 FQNEAQ (reference sequence).

The CDR3 spells CASSRLNTEAFF. CDR3 bases: TGTGCCAGCAGCCGCTTGAACACTGAAGCTTTCTTT. The chain carries TRBV7-9 and TRBJ1-1; no definite D call. The CDR3 totals 12 residues. V lost 5 bases and J 0 bases, leaving 4 bases between the germline ends. Germline loops: CDR1 SEHNR, CDR2 FQNEAQ (reference sequence).

A single count supports this clone. Other DNA sequences from this sample encode an identical CDR3 as well. This chain links TRBV5-1 with TRBJ2-2; TRBD1 might be the D (6 bases). V lost 3 bases and J lost 2, with 8 bases in between. CDR1 and CDR2 from the germline V gene are SGHRS and YFSETQ. The CDR3 totals 14 residues. CDR3 amino acids: CASSSTGNTGELFF. CDR3 nucleotide sequence: TGCGCCAGCAGCTCGACAGGCAACACCGGGGAGCTGTTTTTT.

This chain uses TRBV27 with TRBJ2-7; D perhaps matches TRBD1 (5 bases). Germline CDR1 and CDR2: MNHEY and SMNVEV (reference sequence). Trimming stripped 3 bases from V and 7 bases from J, with 19 bases between. The CDR3 spans 15 residues. Here the CDR3 DNA reads TGTGCCAGCAGTTTGAGGCAGGGAATAATATCGGAGCAGTACTTC. Translating it yields CASSLRQGIISEQYF.

This clone has only one observation. The rearrangement links TRBV6-6 to TRBJ1-5; the match to TRBD1 covers 11 bases. This CDR3 has 14 residues. The J segment lost 4 bases and the V segment lost 6 bases, leaving 2 bases of the junction unmatched. Germline V gene lookup returns CDR1 MNHNY and CDR2 SVGAGI (reference sequence). The CDR3 loop is CASRRDRGNQPQHF. CDR3 in DNA: TGTGCCAGCAGGCGGGACAGGGGGAATCAGCCCCAGCATTTT.